These 21 T cell receptor beta chains came from one sample sequenced in a study of T cells after yellow fever vaccination. One entry per CDR3 protein results from TCRdb running MiXCR on the 5' RACE reads. The sample consists of a few hundred thousand distinct CDR3 sequences, approximately 4% of them appearing once. This sample comprised PBMCs, obtained 5 days after the yellow fever booster vaccination. These receptors were obtained from a man aged 18-30 years who received the YFV17D yellow fever vaccine.

This clonotype was recorded many times. This sequence joins TRBV7-6 and TRBJ2-2, with D unclear. CDR1 is SGHVS and CDR2 is FNYEAQ in the germline V gene. Trimming left V 3 bases short and J 6 bases short, with 8 bases between. The CDR3 is 13 amino acids. As DNA, the CDR3 is TGTGCCAGCAGCTTTTCCGGTCCCGGGGAGCTGTTTTTT. It yields the protein CASSFSGPGELFF.

This clonotype was detected many times. The chain joins TRBV6-5 to TRBJ1-4, with D perhaps matching TRBD1 (6 bases). The CDR3 is 15 amino acids. From germline, CDR1 is MNHEY and CDR2 SVGAGI. V was trimmed by 2 bases and J by 4 bases, leaving 11 bases between them. The CDR3 coding sequence is TGTGCCAGCAGTTACCAACAGGGCGGTAATGAAAAACTGTTTTTT. This translates into CASSYQQGGNEKLFF.

This clonotype turned up a few times. This chain links TRBV6-6 with TRBJ2-3; D tentatively fits TRBD1 or TRBD2 (5 bases each). Germline CDR1 MNHNY, CDR2 SVGAGI (reference sequence). V dropped 2 bases and J dropped 9 bases, with 18 bases sitting between them. The CDR3 has 15 residues. The CDR3, as DNA: TGTGCCAGCAGTTACGGATCGACATGGGGGAACACGCAGTATTTT. Translating it yields CASSYGSTWGNTQYF.

The genes are TRBV29-1 and TRBJ1-1; 8 bases map to TRBD1. The V gene's germline CDR1 is SQVTM and CDR2 ANQGSEA. Trimming cost V 7 bases and J 0 bases; bases outside gene matches: 4. The CDR3 has 13 amino acids. For the CDR3, the DNA is TGCAGCGCCGGACAGGGTATGAACACTGAAGCTTTCTTT. Amino acid sequence: CSAGQGMNTEAFF. The full variable domain, its missing parts supplied by reference TRBV29-1 and TRBJ1-1, is SAVISQKPSRDICQRGTSLTIQCQVDSQVTMMFWYRQQPGQSLTLIATANQGSEATYESGFVIDKFPISRPNLTFSTLTVSNMSPEDSSIYLCSAGQGMNTEAFFGQGTRLTVV.

A few counts support this clonotype. V usage is TRBV20-1 and J usage is TRBJ1-4, with unresolved D. Trimming stripped 5 bases from V and 4 bases from J, with 14 bases between. Germline CDR1 DFQATT, CDR2 SNEGSKA (reference sequence). The CDR3 spans 14 residues. CDR3 residues: CSAVISNNNEKLFF. The CDR3 DNA follows: TGCAGTGCTGTGATCAGTAATAATAATGAAAAACTGTTTTTT.

The V gene is TRBV3-1, the J gene TRBJ1-6; tentative D call: TRBD1 (5 bases). CDR3 length equals 16 residues. Between the trimmed V and J ends, which lost 2 bases and 7 bases, there was a span of 15 bases. Germline CDR1 reads LGHDT; CDR2 reads YNNKEL (reference sequence). CDR3: CASSQRGGVRNSPLHF. The CDR3 DNA sequence: TGTGCCAGCAGCCAAAGGGGAGGGGTAAGGAATTCACCCCTCCACTTT.

This clonotype was seen a few times. The chain has TRBV7-2 and TRBJ2-5; the D is unclear. The CDR3 length is 13 residues. Trimming took off 6 bases at V and 5 bases at J, with 13 bases between the two ends. Germline V gene sequence: CDR1 SGHTA, CDR2 FQGNSA. The CDR3 region has the DNA TGTGCCAGCAGGCCACAGACGAGTGAGACCCAGTACTTC. Amino acid sequence: CASRPQTSETQYF.

The chain couples TRBV4-2 to TRBJ1-1; D is perhaps TRBD1 (5 bases). V lost 0 bases and J lost 1, with 15 bases in between. Per germline, CDR1 LGHNA and CDR2 YNFKEQ. The CDR3 consists of 17 residues. In DNA form, the CDR3 reads TGTGCCAGCAGCCAAGAGGGGGTCTTAGGGGAGAACACTGAAGCTTTCTTT. Its protein is CASSQEGVLGENTEAFF.

This clonotype was recorded a few times. One end of the junction is discordant with germline, which a read error may explain. The chain couples TRBV6-5 to TRBJ1-3, with D perhaps matching TRBD1 (6 bases). The germline gives CDR1 MNHEY, CDR2 SVGAGI. CDR3 size: 16 residues. This chain's CDR3 is CASSYSAGQAGYTIYF. For the CDR3, the DNA is TGTGCCAGCAGTTACTCGGCGGGACAAGCTGGATACACCATATATTTT.

This clonotype was seen more than once but under ten times. V and J are TRBV6-2 or TRBV6-3 and TRBJ1-2; the D is unclear. Germline V gives CDR1 MNHEY, CDR2 SVGEGT. The CDR3 is 14 amino acids. V was clipped by 2 bases and J by 3 bases, with 10 bases between them. The CDR3 sequence: CASSYGLGDYGYTF. The CDR3 DNA is TGTGCCAGCAGTTACGGCCTCGGTGACTATGGCTACACCTTC.

This clonotype appeared a few times. V gene TRBV5-6 combines with J gene TRBJ2-7; 9 bases map to TRBD2. The V gene end was trimmed by 5 bases and the J gene end by 4 bases; junction bases not matched to a gene: 10. CDR3 size: 15 residues. Germline lookup yields CDR1 SGHDT and CDR2 YYEEEE. The CDR3 nucleotides are TGTGCCAGCAGGAGGGGGCGGGGGGGCTGGTACGAGCAGTACTTC. Amino acid sequence: CASRRGRGGWYEQYF.

This clonotype was counted only a few times. The chain couples TRBV6-5 to TRBJ1-1; no clear D. V was shortened by 6 bases and J by 0 bases, with 11 bases between the two germline ends. Germline lookup yields CDR1 MNHEY and CDR2 SVGAGI. The CDR3 has 14 amino acids. CDR3 bases: TGTGCCAGCAGACCCAGTGGGATGAACACTGAAGCTTTCTTT. Its protein product is CASRPSGMNTEAFF.

This clonotype was counted only a few times. The rearrangement uses TRBV6-2 or TRBV6-3 and TRBJ1-2; D might be TRBD1 (5 bases). The CDR3 is 14 residues long. Germline CDR1 and CDR2: MNHEY and SVGEGT. Deletions cut 7 bases from V and 5 bases from J, with 17 bases between. DNA for the CDR3: TGTGCCAGCACACCCGCGGGGCCAGGGTATGGCTACACCTTC. Translation gives CASTPAGPGYGYTF.

The chain carries TRBV4-1 and TRBJ2-1, with TRBD2 as a possible D gene (5 bases). Germline loops: CDR1 MGHRA, CDR2 YSYEKL. The V end was cut by 4 bases, the J end by 3 bases, with 13 bases between. The CDR3 spans 15 residues. Here the CDR3 DNA reads TGCGCCAGCAGCCCCCGGGATAAGAGCTACAATGAGCAGTTCTTC. Its translation is CASSPRDKSYNEQFF.

This clonotype was recorded many times. The genes are TRBV7-3 and TRBJ1-1; 8 bases agree with TRBD1. V was pared by 5 bases and J by 1 base, with 0 bases of the junction left unmatched. The germline CDR1 and CDR2 sequences are SGHTA and FQGTGA. The CDR3 has 13 amino acids. CDR3: CASSQGANTEAFF. The CDR3 nucleotides read TGTGCCAGCAGCCAGGGGGCGAACACTGAAGCTTTCTTT.

This chain connects TRBV7-9 to TRBJ2-3; 9 bases agree with TRBD1. The germline V gene has CDR1 SEHNR and CDR2 FQNEAQ (reference sequence). Trimming took 1 base from V and 3 from J; bases not matched to a gene: 8. The CDR3 has 17 residues. The CDR3 sequence is CASSLGVIGQGTDTQYF. For the CDR3, the DNA is TGTGCCAGCAGCTTAGGAGTAATCGGACAGGGGACAGATACGCAGTATTTT.

The table lists this clonotype with many counts. This rearrangement joins TRBV12-3 or TRBV12-4 to TRBJ1-5; a weak D match, TRBD1 (6 bases). This CDR3 has 15 residues. Trimming cost V 7 bases and J 2 bases, with 15 bases left between them. The CDR3 DNA is TGTGCCAGCACCCCCGGGGGCGGGGGCAATCAGCCCCAGCATTTT. It codes for CASTPGGGGNQPQHF.

The chain carries TRBV29-1 and TRBJ1-1; D gene ambiguous. Trimming shortened V by 6 bases and J by 1 base, and 12 bases separated the two germline ends. Germline values: CDR1 SQVTM, CDR2 ANQGSEA. The CDR3 has 13 amino acids. CDR3 in amino acids: CSVPGRSNTEAFF. CDR3 nucleotide sequence: TGCAGCGTACCCGGACGGTCGAACACTGAAGCTTTCTTT.

This clonotype was recorded at least ten times. The chain uses TRBV28 and TRBJ1-2; 9 bases agree with TRBD1. Germline V gene lookup returns CDR1 MDHEN and CDR2 SYDVKM. J gave up 2 bases and V 6 bases, and 7 bases lay outside the gene matches. CDR3 length equals 15 residues. CDR3 in DNA: TGTGCCAGCAGCCGCCCGGGACAGGGAAACTATGGCTACACCTTC. It encodes CASSRPGQGNYGYTF.

This clonotype came up many times. In nucleotides, the CDR3 is TGTGCCAGCAGCCCCCTGGGCGGAGGGAACATTGAGCAGTTCTTC. Its translation is CASSPLGGGNIEQFF. The chain is built from TRBV7-3 and TRBJ2-1; possible D gene TRBD2, 6 bases. This CDR3 has 15 amino acids. Germline V CDR1 and CDR2: SGHTA, FQGTGA. Trimming took 5 bases from V and 9 from J, leaving 20 bases between them. Variable domain in full (rest from reference TRBV7-3 and TRBJ2-1): GAGVSQTPSNKVTEKGKYVELRCDPISGHTALYWYRQSLGQGPEFLIYFQGTGAADDSGLPNDRFFAVRPEGSVSTLKIQRTERGDSAVYLCASSPLGGGNIEQFFGPGTRLTVL.

This clonotype was picked up a small number of times. CDR3 bases: TGCGCCAGCAGCCTCAAGGACCCAGATACGCAGTATTTT. Protein: CASSLKDPDTQYF. V and J are TRBV4-3 and TRBJ2-3; D is unresolved. Trimming stripped 4 bases from V and 4 bases from J, with 9 bases between. Germline CDR1 reads LGHNA; CDR2 reads YSLEER. This CDR3 is built from 13 residues.